This T cell receptor beta chain was captured by sequencing in a study of Tregs in tolerant kidney transplant recipients. Clones were sequenced by immunoSEQ multiplex PCR, and TCRdb holds only the in-frame ones, with some missing. The profile shows 1,500 to 2,000 clones, roughly 52% of them singletons. About this clone: Its antigen is undetermined.

Trimming cost V 7 bases and J 2 bases; bases outside gene matches: 10. Germline CDR1 SQVTM, CDR2 ANQGSEA. CDR3 size: 17 residues. The sample comprised Tregs from blood cultured with allogeneic cells. The chain recombines TRBV29-1 with TRBJ2-3; TRBD2 matches at 15 bases. The sequence was collected from a human donor in good health. As DNA, the CDR3 is TGCAGCGCTCTACTTCGGACTAGCGGGAGGGCCACAGATACGCAGTATTTT. Translation gives CSALLRTSGRATDTQYF.